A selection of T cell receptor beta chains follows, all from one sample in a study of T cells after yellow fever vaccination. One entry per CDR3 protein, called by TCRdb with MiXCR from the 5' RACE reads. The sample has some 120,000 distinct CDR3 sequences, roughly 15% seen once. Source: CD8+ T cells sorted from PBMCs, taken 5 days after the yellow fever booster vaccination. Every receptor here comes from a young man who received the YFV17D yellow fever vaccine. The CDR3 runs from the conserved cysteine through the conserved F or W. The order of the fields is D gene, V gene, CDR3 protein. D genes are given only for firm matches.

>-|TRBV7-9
CASSLVEGDYGYTF
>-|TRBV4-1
CASSQGVSSYNEQFF
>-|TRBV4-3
CASSQDLGSPAQNIQYF
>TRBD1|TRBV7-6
CASSLAGGQGTYEQYF
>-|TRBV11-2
CASSLDLISYSYNEQFF
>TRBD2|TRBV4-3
CASSQDNAGVGGSYEQYF
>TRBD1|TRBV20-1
CSAKDRGLRGGNQPQHF
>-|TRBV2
CASSERWSSYNEQFF
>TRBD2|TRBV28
CASSLGAGVTDTQYF
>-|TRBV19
CASSITTNTEAFF
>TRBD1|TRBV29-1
CSVRTGHNYGYTF
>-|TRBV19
CASSMGSEQYF
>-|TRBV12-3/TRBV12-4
CASSPDNRPDTQYF
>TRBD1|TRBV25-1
CAGRQGSEQFF
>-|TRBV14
CASSQAGETDTQYF
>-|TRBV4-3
CASSQVGRFGTPLHF
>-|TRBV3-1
CASSQDLRAAGELFF
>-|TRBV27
CASSRTEGWQDEQYF
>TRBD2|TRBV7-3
CASSLKVAGVAYEQYF
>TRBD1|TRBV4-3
CASSQGTGDQETQYF
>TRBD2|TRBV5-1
CASSLLRGVTDTQYF
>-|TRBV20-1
CSARDPSRRAGKRTYEQYF
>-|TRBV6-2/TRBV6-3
CASSALGEWPGELFF
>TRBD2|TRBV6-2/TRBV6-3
CASSPGATSGTTSTDTQYF
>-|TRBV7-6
CASSPRGTGELFF
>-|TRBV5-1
CASSRGRGGATDTQYF
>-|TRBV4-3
CASSQAHVGRETQYF
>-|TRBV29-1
CSVWTTGELFF
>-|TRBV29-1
CSVELSKREEETQYF
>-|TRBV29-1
CSVEFRATTGELFF
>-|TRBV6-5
CATHYGNSRGYTF
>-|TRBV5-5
CASSSIPGRNSYEQYF
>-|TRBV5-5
CASSLRPAPYNEQFF
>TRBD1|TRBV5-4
CASSYDRDYFSTDTQYF
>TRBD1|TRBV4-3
CASSQVDRGNEKLFF
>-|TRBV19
CASSQRGGQINQPQHF
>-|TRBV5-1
CASTYYGPSGANVLTF
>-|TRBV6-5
CASSPDKLYTEAFF
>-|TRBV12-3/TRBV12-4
CASRRYSNQPQHF
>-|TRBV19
CASRRDYSNQPQHF